The entry below gives a single T cell receptor beta chain sequence along with its context. The data derive from a study of blood T cell repertoires in COVID-19. Study at large: Italy, Spain and the United States were the sources of the convalescent and acute COVID-19 samples. In each case, the material was cDNA or gDNA derived from T cells, B-cell-depleted T cells, or PBMCs.

Per the germline V gene, CDR1 is LNHDA and CDR2 is SQIVND (reference sequence). This CDR3 contains 15 residues. Germline trimming cut 2 bases from V and 4 bases from J; bases unmatched to any gene: 6. Methods used by the authors: Reference gene primer amplification gave nucleated cell count estimates. Profiled with immunoSEQ multiplex PCR; TCRdb holds only in-frame clones, not every one. From that table come the V and J calls and clone size; the DNA was used to work out D and trimming. The top ten hold roughly 3% of the sample, which has about 130,000 clones, approximately 83% seen once. The specimen was peripheral blood. This sequence was found in a woman over 75 with acute or convalescent COVID-19. The chain is built from TRBV19 and TRBJ1-2; 8 bases fit TRBD1. The CDR3 sequence: CASSITTGDGYGYTF. CDR3 DNA sequence: TGTGCCAGTAGTATAACGACAGGGGATGGCTATGGCTACACCTTC.